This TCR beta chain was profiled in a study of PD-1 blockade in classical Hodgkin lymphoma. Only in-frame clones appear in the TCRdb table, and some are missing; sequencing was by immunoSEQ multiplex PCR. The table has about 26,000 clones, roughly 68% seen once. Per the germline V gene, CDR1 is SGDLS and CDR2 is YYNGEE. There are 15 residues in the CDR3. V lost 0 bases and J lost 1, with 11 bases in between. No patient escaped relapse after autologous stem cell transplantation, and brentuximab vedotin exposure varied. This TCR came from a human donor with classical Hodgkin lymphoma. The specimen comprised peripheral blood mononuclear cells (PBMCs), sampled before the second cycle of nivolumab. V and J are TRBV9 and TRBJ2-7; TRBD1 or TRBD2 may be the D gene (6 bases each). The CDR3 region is CASSVEGGWSYEQYF. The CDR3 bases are TGTGCCAGCAGCGTAGAGGGGGGTTGGTCCTACGAGCAGTACTTC. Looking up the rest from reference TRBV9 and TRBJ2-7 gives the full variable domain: DSGVTQTPKHLITATGQRVTLRCSPRSGDLSVYWYQQSLDQGLQFLIQYYNGEERAKGNILERFSAQQFPDLHSELNLSSLELGDSALYFCASSVEGGWSYEQYFGPGTRLTVT.